This T cell receptor beta chain emerged from a study of blood T cell repertoires in COVID-19 (TCRdb year 2020). Background for the entire study: Collaborator samples came from the United States, Italy and Spain and covered acute and convalescent phases of COVID-19. The material from the prospective study consisted of cDNA or gDNA derived from T cells, B-cell-depleted T cells, or PBMCs. The sample metadata nearly always contained a de-identified subject ID, COVID-19 status, age in years and sex. The samples were drawn from two sources: the first 160 participants of the ongoing ImmuneRACE study, and 1,000 to 1,500 subjects contributed by 6 global collaborators. HLA class I and class II types, where available, came from metadata supplied by the sample provider rather than from assay-based typing. The repertoires were made available in a free public database intended to serve as a resource for research on the immune response to SARS-CoV-2. The dataset comprised deeply sampled blood TCRbeta repertoires from subjects exposed to, actively infected with, or recovered from COVID-19.

The immunoSEQ Assay, a bias-controlled multiplex PCR, was used to amplify TCRbeta CDR3 regions from genomic DNA. Per the original workflow: Nucleated cell counts per sample were estimated from amplification of reference gene primers within the assay. Sequence reads were collapsed and filtered to measure the absolute abundance of every unique TCRbeta CDR3 rearrangement. For each sample, productive Simpson clonality was calculated by taking the square root of Simpson's diversity index across productive rearrangements. Entries here come from immuneACCESS through TCRdb and include only in-frame sequences with V and J called. Some clones fail to appear in such tables; in the studies checked, an unresolved V gene covers under half of the shortfall, and the cause of the remainder is unknown. For V, J and clone size, that table is used; D and trimming come from the DNA. Present in this sample are about 140,000 clones, 84% of which were seen just once. The ten biggest clones cover roughly 8.7% of the sample.

One collaborating source in Seattle enrolled patients during active infection and followed them longitudinally through the course of disease. Collaborating institutions collected whole blood in K2EDTA tubes following their own protocols. For TCRbeta analysis, collaborators shipped samples in one of three forms: frozen whole blood, isolated PBMCs, or DNA extracted from either of those sample types. Findings and caveats that apply to the study as a whole: The quantity of clinical and demographic metadata differed by source and by participant and was supplied without curation.

On this clone itself: The antigen it binds to is not known. Base qualities are not at hand, and no much larger clone is one base apart.

The germline V gene encodes CDR1 LGHNA and CDR2 YNFKEQ. Spanning cysteine to phenylalanine, the CDR3 consists of 19 amino acids. The kept DNA is CDR3 alone, 57 bases in frame from the first base. V is shortened by 0 bases, J by 7 bases, and the region joining them spans 24 bases. This sequence originates from a man aged 30 to 39 with COVID-19, enrolled during active disease. The sample consisted of peripheral blood. Recombination linked TRBV4-2 to TRBJ2-2, and the D gene may be TRBD2, 6 bases matching. The CDR3 region has the sequence CASSQEGLLHGSEGGELFF. Read as DNA, the sequence is TGTGCCAGCAGCCAAGAGGGCCTCCTCCACGGGAGCGAAGGCGGGGAGCTGTTTTTT.